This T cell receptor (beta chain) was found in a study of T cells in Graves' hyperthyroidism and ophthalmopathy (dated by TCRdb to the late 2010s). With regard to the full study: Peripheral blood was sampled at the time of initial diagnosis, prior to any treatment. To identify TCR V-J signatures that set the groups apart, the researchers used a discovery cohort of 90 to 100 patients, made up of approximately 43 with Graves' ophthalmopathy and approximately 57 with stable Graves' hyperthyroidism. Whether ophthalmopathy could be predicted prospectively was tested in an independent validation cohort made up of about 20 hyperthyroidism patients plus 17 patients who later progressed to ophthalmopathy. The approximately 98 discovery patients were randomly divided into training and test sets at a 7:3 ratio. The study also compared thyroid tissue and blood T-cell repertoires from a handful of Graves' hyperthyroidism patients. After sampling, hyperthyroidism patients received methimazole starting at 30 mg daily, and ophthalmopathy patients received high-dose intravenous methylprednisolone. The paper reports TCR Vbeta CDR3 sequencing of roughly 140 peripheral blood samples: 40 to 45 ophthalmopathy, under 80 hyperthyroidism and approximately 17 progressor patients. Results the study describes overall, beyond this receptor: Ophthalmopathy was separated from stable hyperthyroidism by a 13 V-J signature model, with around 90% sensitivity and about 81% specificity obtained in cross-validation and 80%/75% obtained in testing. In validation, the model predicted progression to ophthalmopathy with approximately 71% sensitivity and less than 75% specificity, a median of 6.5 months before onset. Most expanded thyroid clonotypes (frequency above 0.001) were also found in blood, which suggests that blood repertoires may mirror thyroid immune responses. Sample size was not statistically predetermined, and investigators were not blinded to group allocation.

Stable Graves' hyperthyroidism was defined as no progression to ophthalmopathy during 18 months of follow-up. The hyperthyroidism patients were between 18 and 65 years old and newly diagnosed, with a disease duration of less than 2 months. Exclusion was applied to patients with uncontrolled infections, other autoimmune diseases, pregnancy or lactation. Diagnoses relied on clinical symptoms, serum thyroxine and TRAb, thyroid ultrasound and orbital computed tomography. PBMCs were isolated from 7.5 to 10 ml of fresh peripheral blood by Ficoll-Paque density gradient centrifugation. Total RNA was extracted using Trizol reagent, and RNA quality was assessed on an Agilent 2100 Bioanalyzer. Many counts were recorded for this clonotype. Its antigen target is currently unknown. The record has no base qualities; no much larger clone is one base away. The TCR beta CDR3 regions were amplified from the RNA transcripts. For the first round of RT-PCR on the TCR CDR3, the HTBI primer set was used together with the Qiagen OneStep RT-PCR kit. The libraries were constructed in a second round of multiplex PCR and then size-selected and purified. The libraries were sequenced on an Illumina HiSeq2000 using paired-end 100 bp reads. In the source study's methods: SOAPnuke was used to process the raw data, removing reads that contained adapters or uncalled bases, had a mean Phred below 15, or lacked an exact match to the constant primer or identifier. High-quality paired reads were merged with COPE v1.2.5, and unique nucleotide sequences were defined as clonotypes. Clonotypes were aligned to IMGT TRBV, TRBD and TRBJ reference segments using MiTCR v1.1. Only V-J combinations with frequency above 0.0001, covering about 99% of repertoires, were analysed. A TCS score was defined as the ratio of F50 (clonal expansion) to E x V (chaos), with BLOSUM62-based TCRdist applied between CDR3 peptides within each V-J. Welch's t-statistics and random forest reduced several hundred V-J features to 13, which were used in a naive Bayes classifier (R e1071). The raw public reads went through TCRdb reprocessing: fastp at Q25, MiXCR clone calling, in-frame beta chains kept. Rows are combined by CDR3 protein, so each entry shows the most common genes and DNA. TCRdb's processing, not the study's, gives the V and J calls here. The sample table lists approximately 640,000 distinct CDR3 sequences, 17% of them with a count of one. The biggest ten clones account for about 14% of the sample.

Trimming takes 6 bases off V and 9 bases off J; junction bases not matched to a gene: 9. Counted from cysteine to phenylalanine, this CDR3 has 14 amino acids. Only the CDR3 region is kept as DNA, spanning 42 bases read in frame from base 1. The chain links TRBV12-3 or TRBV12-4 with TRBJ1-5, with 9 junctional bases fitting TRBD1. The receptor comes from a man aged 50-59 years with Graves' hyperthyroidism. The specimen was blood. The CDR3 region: CASREGQGVRPQHF. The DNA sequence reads TGTGCCAGCAGGGAGGGACAGGGTGTTCGGCCCCAGCATTTT.